Below, 28 T cell receptor beta chains from the same sample are listed, as sequenced in a study of cytomegalovirus exposure and HLA in healthy donors. The PCR made use of 60 Vbeta and 13 Jbeta primers. Sequencing used immunoSEQ multiplex PCR; TCRdb keeps in-frame clones, though not all of them. Here the sample spans 210,000 or so clones, around 80% being singletons. Specimen: PBMCs. Source of these receptors: a man aged 40-49 years in good health and CMV-seronegative.

The genes are TRBV14 and TRBJ2-2; D is unresolved. The CDR3 sequence is 15 residues long. The ends were cut back, 1 base at V and 5 bases at J, with 11 bases in the middle. CDR1 is SGHDN and CDR2 is FVKESK in the germline V gene. In nucleotides, the CDR3 is TGTGCCAGCAGCCAAGCCCGAGTATGGACCGGGGAGCTGTTTTTT. Its protein is CASSQARVWTGELFF.

The chain couples TRBV5-1 to TRBJ2-5; D perhaps matches TRBD2 (7 bases). The CDR3 consists of 14 residues. Germline V CDR1 and CDR2: SGHRS, YFSETQ. The V gene lost 4 bases and the J gene lost 1 base, with 11 bases spanning the gap. The CDR3 coding sequence is TGCGCCAGCAGCGCTGGGGGGGCCCAAGAGACCCAGTACTTC. Translating gives CASSAGGAQETQYF.

This clone was seen a handful of times. The chain employs TRBV29-1 and TRBJ2-7, with D possibly TRBD1 on 5 matching bases. The CDR3 is 12 residues long. CDR1 SQVTM and CDR2 ANQGSEA come from the germline V gene. The germline V and J ends were trimmed by 4 bases and 5 bases, with 12 bases remaining between them. CDR3 nucleotide sequence: TGCAGCGTTGGGGGCTGGGGCAACGAGCAGTACTTC. As protein: CSVGGWGNEQYF.

This clone occurred once. The genes are TRBV27 and TRBJ2-7, with TRBD2 matching over 7 bases. V dropped 1 base and J dropped 6; count of bases not matched to a gene: 9. CDR1 and CDR2 (germline): MNHEY, SMNVEV (reference sequence). CDR3 length equals 15 residues. The CDR3 spells CASSLWAGDISEQYF. The CDR3 DNA follows: TGTGCCAGCAGTTTATGGGCGGGAGATATCAGCGAGCAGTACTTC.

V gene TRBV2 combines with J gene TRBJ1-1; D call uncertain. The CDR3 sequence is 13 residues long. CDR1 SNHLY and CDR2 FYNNEI come from the germline V gene. V lost 0 bases to trimming and J lost 11 bases, with 13 bases between them. Here the CDR3 reads CASSEAEESRAFF. CDR3 sequence (DNA): TGTGCCAGCAGTGAAGCTGAAGAATCCAGGGCTTTCTTT. Full variable domain (remainder filled in from reference TRBV2 and TRBJ1-1): EPEVTQTPSHQVTQMGQEVILRCVPISNHLYFYWYRQILGQKVEFLVSFYNNEISEKSEIFDDQFSVERPDGSNFTLKIRSTKLEDSAMYFCASSEAEESRAFFGQGTRLTVV.

J is TRBJ1-5 and V is TRBV2, with 7 bases lining up with TRBD1. Germline V gives CDR1 SNHLY, CDR2 FYNNEI. V was clipped by 6 bases and J by 5 bases; unmatched bases: 7. This CDR3 is built from 14 residues. CDR3 in DNA: TGTGCCAGCAGGGGTGACAGGGAGTATCAGCCCCAGCATTTT. This translates into CASRGDREYQPQHF.

This clone was seen once. This rearrangement joins TRBV23-1 to TRBJ1-2, with D tentatively TRBD1 (5 bases). TRBV23-1 is labeled an ORF, and its function is uncertain. The length of the CDR3 is 17 residues. The ends were cut back, 4 bases at V and 2 bases at J, with 20 bases in the middle. The CDR3 spells CASSPPGQASANYGYTF. The CDR3, as DNA: TGCGCCAGCAGTCCCCCTGGACAAGCATCGGCAAACTATGGCTACACCTTC.

This clone showed up just once. The J gene is TRBJ1-6, the V gene TRBV7-9; TRBD1 agrees at 7 bases. There are 15 residues in the CDR3. J lost 2 bases, V lost 5 bases, and 3 bases had no gene match. Germline CDR1 SEHNR, CDR2 FQNEAQ (reference sequence). CDR3 DNA sequence: TGTGCCAGCAGCCCCAGGGGGGCCTATAATTCACCCCTCCACTTT. This gives the protein CASSPRGAYNSPLHF.

The chain combines TRBV19 with TRBJ1-1; the match to TRBD1 covers 7 bases. This CDR3 contains 15 residues. Trimming removed 5 bases from V and 0 bases from J; junction bases left unmatched: 6. Germline loops: CDR1 LNHDA, CDR2 SQIVND (reference sequence). CDR3 sequence: CASSYPGGMNTEAFF. The CDR3 DNA follows: TGTGCCAGTAGTTATCCAGGGGGGATGAACACTGAAGCTTTCTTT.

This clone was counted between two and nine times. This chain links TRBV5-4 with TRBJ2-1; D perhaps matches TRBD2 (7 bases). The V end was cut by 4 bases, the J end by 0 bases, with 14 bases between. Germline V gene sequence: CDR1 SGHNT, CDR2 YYREEE (reference sequence). This CDR3 comprises 16 residues. The CDR3 region is CASSQEGGGSYNEQFF. The CDR3 nucleotides read TGTGCCAGCAGCCAAGAGGGGGGGGGCTCCTACAATGAGCAGTTCTTC.

This clone was counted a single time. The V call is TRBV5-1, the J call TRBJ1-3, with a weak D call TRBD1 (5 bases). Looked up from germline, CDR1 is SGHRS and CDR2 is YFSETQ. The ends were cut back, 4 bases at V and 0 bases at J, with 14 bases in the middle. CDR3 length: 16 amino acids. CDR3 nucleotide sequence: TGCGCCAGCAGCCAGTCGGGCGGGGGCTCTGGAAACACCATATATTTT. It encodes CASSQSGGGSGNTIYF.

This clone was recorded only once. The gene calls are TRBV14 and TRBJ1-1, with a possible D match to TRBD1 (6 bases). Germline V gene lookup returns CDR1 SGHDN and CDR2 FVKESK. The V gene lost 0 bases and the J gene lost 8 bases, with 10 bases spanning the gap. This CDR3 contains 13 residues. The chain's CDR3 is CASSQDRGREAFF. The CDR3 DNA sequence: TGTGCCAGCAGCCAAGACAGGGGAAGGGAAGCTTTCTTT. The entire variable domain, with the rest obtained from reference TRBV14 and TRBJ1-1, is as follows: EAGVTQFPSHSVIEKGQTVTLRCDPISGHDNLYWYRRVMGKEIKFLLHFVKESKQDESGMPNNRFLAERTGGTYSTLKVQPAELEDSGVYFCASSQDRGREAFFGQGTRLTVV.

The count of this clone is one. The V call is TRBV10-3, the J call TRBJ1-1; D perhaps matches TRBD1 (5 bases). Trimming shortened V by 11 bases and J by 1 base, and 8 bases separated the two germline ends. This CDR3 has 11 amino acids. CDR1 is ENHRY and CDR2 is SYGVKD in the germline V gene. CDR3 bases: TGTGCCTCGACAGAGAACACTGAAGCTTTCTTT. It translates to CASTENTEAFF.

This chain connects TRBV10-2 to TRBJ2-2; 8 bases agree with TRBD2. CDR1 and CDR2 (germline): WSHSY, SAAADI. This CDR3 contains 13 residues. V lost 11 bases, J lost 6 bases, and 8 bases stayed unmatched. CDR3 residues: CASGERESGELFF. CDR3 DNA sequence: TGCGCCTCGGGGGAGCGGGAGTCCGGGGAGCTGTTTTTT.

This clone was seen a single time. The V gene is TRBV5-1, the J gene TRBJ1-2, with TRBD1 matching 12 bases. CDR1 and CDR2 (germline): SGHRS, YFSETQ. The CDR3 runs to 14 residues. V was pared by 7 bases and J by 5 bases, with 6 bases of the junction left unmatched. The CDR3 DNA reads TGCGCCAGCGCCGGGACAGGGGGCTCATATGGCTACACCTTC. Its translation is CASAGTGGSYGYTF. Together with reference TRBV5-1 and TRBJ1-2, the CDR3 gives the full variable domain: KAGVTQTPRYLIKTRGQQVTLSCSPISGHRSVSWYQQTPGQGLQFLFEYFSETQRNKGNFPGRFSGRQFSNSRSEMNVSTLELGDSALYLCASAGTGGSYGYTFGSGTRLTVV.

This chain uses TRBV19 with TRBJ2-3; 8 bases line up with TRBD2. Germline values: CDR1 LNHDA, CDR2 SQIVND (reference sequence). The trim removed 8 bases at V and 5 bases at J, leaving 12 bases unmatched. CDR3 size: 15 residues. For the CDR3, the DNA is TGTGCCAGTCCCCCTCGGAGACTAGCGATAGATACGCAGTATTTT. This encodes CASPPRRLAIDTQYF.

This chain joins TRBV5-4 and TRBJ2-3, with TRBD2 matching over 10 bases. CDR1 and CDR2 from the germline V gene are SGHNT and YYREEE (reference sequence). The junction had 3 bases not matched to a gene; V was cut back by 2 bases and J by 0 bases. CDR3 length equals 16 residues. Written as DNA, the CDR3 is TGTGCCAGCAGCTTAGCGGGAGGGGCTAGCACAGATACGCAGTATTTT. Translated: CASSLAGGASTDTQYF.

This chain uses TRBV27 with TRBJ2-7; maybe TRBD2 (5 bases). Germline CDR1 and CDR2: MNHEY and SMNVEV (reference sequence). CDR3 length equals 14 residues. Trimming took off 4 bases at V and 2 bases at J, with 12 bases between the two ends. The CDR3 sequence: CASSSRTEAYEQYF. The CDR3 DNA reads TGTGCCAGCAGTTCCCGGACGGAGGCCTACGAGCAGTACTTC.

The chain is built from TRBV7-2 and TRBJ1-2, with D maybe TRBD1 (5 bases). This CDR3 comprises 15 residues. Trimming removed 1 base at V and 4 bases at J, with 13 bases between. Germline values: CDR1 SGHTA, CDR2 FQGNSA. CDR3 loop: CASSLVGQAPYGYTF. DNA for the CDR3: TGTGCCAGCAGCTTAGTGGGGCAGGCCCCCTATGGCTACACCTTC.

This clone occurred once. The V call is TRBV4-1, the J call TRBJ2-3, with TRBD2 matching 8 bases. J lost 4 bases, V lost 4 bases, and 10 bases had no gene match. CDR3 length: 16 residues. The germline V gene encodes CDR1 MGHRA and CDR2 YSYEKL. The CDR3 sequence: CASSPSPNGRADTQYF. CDR3 in DNA: TGCGCCAGCAGCCCGTCCCCCAACGGGAGGGCAGATACGCAGTATTTT.

The rearrangement uses TRBV1 and TRBJ2-2; no check of the table's D call, TRBD2, against the DNA was made. TRBV1 is described as a pseudogene. The CDR3 sequence is 15 residues long. CDR3 DNA sequence: TGCACCAGCAGCCCCGGGGGATGGGACACCGGGGAGCTGTTTTTT. Amino acid sequence: CTSSPGGWDTGELFF.

V gene TRBV7-9 combines with J gene TRBJ1-1, with TRBD1 matching over 12 bases. The CDR3 extends over 18 amino acids. Trimming removed 2 bases from V and 2 bases from J; junction bases left unmatched: 9. Germline V gene lookup returns CDR1 SEHNR and CDR2 FQNEAQ (reference sequence). The CDR3 loop reads CASSLILGTGGRNTEAFF. DNA of the CDR3: TGTGCCAGCAGCTTAATTTTGGGGACAGGGGGCAGAAACACTGAAGCTTTCTTT.

This CDR3 reads CASSLGPDRAVGNTIYF. The CDR3 DNA follows: TGTGCCAGCAGCTTAGGTCCGGACAGGGCGGTTGGAAACACCATATATTTT. This chain links TRBV7-2 with TRBJ1-3; 8 nucleotides align to TRBD1. Per germline, CDR1 SGHTA and CDR2 FQGNSA. This CDR3 spans 17 amino acids. The ends lost 1 base at V and 3 bases at J; junction bases unmatched: 8.

The chain links TRBV7-8 to TRBJ1-1; D gene ambiguous. Trimming pared 5 bases from V and 5 bases from J, leaving 9 bases between. Germline V CDR1 and CDR2: SGHVS, FQNEAQ. This CDR3 comprises 12 residues. The CDR3 loop is CASSVKRTEAFF. The CDR3, as DNA: TGTGCCAGCAGCGTCAAGCGGACTGAAGCTTTCTTT.

This sequence joins TRBV7-9 and TRBJ1-2; 8 nucleotides align to TRBD1. Germline V lookup: CDR1 SEHNR, CDR2 FQNEAQ (reference sequence). Germline trimming cut 7 bases from V and 10 bases from J; bases unmatched to any gene: 11. The CDR3 contains 13 residues. CDR3 nucleotides: TGTGCCAGCACTTCTACCTTACAGGGGGACTACACCTTC. Translating it yields CASTSTLQGDYTF.

This chain links TRBV11-2 with TRBJ1-1; 12 nucleotides match TRBD1. The J segment lost 2 bases and the V segment lost 0 bases, leaving 7 bases of the junction unmatched. Germline CDR1 reads SGHAT; CDR2 reads FQNNGV. The CDR3 is 18 residues long. The CDR3 DNA is TGTGCCAGCAGCTTAGATCGCAGGGACAGGGGGCTTAACACTGAAGCTTTCTTT. Translated: CASSLDRRDRGLNTEAFF.

CDR3 sequence reads: CASMSSNSLRTQYF. For the CDR3, the DNA is TGTGCCAGCATGTCTAGCAACAGCCTCAGGACCCAGTACTTC. The V and J genes are TRBV28 and TRBJ2-5; D may be TRBD2 (5 bases). With 7 bases removed from V and 7 bases from J, the gap between germline ends came to 19 bases. The CDR3 loop spans 14 amino acids. Germline loops: CDR1 MDHEN, CDR2 SYDVKM.

This clone was detected only a few times. The chain has TRBV6-5 and TRBJ2-1, with 9 bases aligning to TRBD1. Trimming removed 5 bases from V and 0 bases from J; junction bases left unmatched: 2. This CDR3 has 15 amino acids. Germline CDR1 is MNHEY and CDR2 is SVGAGI. CDR3 bases: TGTGCCAGCAGTGGACAGGGGTTCTCCTACAATGAGCAGTTCTTC. Translation: CASSGQGFSYNEQFF.